A single sample is the source of the 32 T cell receptor beta chains below, sequenced in a study of cytotoxic CD8 clonotypes in ibrutinib-treated CLL. Generated by immunoSEQ multiplex PCR, the TCRdb table keeps only in-frame clones and is missing some. Seen here are about 80,000 clones, around 75% observed once, and the top ten hold 4% to 5.5%. Source: PBMCs, taken after 12 months of ibrutinib treatment. The origin of the receptors is a human donor with chronic lymphocytic leukemia.

The chain combines TRBV27 with TRBJ2-7; maybe TRBD1 (5 bases). Germline CDR1 and CDR2: MNHEY and SMNVEV (reference sequence). V lost 6 bases and J 2 bases, leaving 14 bases between the germline ends. This CDR3 comprises 14 residues. CDR3 bases: TGTGCCAGCAGACCCACAGGTCTCCCCTACGAGCAGTACTTC. Protein: CASRPTGLPYEQYF.

This clone occurred a few times. The chain uses TRBV28 and TRBJ2-7, with a weak D call TRBD2 (5 bases). The CDR3 has 12 amino acids. Germline values: CDR1 MDHEN, CDR2 SYDVKM. V was cut by 2 bases and J by 9 bases, with 11 bases left in between. The CDR3 coding sequence is TGTGCCAGCAGTTTAGAGCGGATCGGGCAGTACTTC. This sequence encodes CASSLERIGQYF.

V usage is TRBV6-4 and J usage is TRBJ2-3; 12 nucleotides line up with TRBD2. J was trimmed by 0 bases and V by 6 bases; bases with no gene match: 1. This CDR3 spans 15 amino acids. Per germline, CDR1 MRHNA and CDR2 SNTAGT. As DNA, the CDR3 is TGTGCCAGCAGGACTAGCGGGGGAAGCACAGATACGCAGTATTTT. As protein: CASRTSGGSTDTQYF.

This rearrangement joins TRBV5-1 to TRBJ2-5; no clear D gene. Trimming cost V 1 base and J 0 bases, with 4 bases left between them. The CDR3 totals 13 residues. Looked up from germline, CDR1 is SGHRS and CDR2 is YFSETQ. DNA for the CDR3: TGCGCCAGCAGCTTGCGCCACCAAGAGACCCAGTACTTC. Translation gives CASSLRHQETQYF.

V is TRBV28 and J is TRBJ2-5; either TRBD1 or TRBD2 may supply D (5 bases each). The CDR3 covers 14 residues. Germline V gene data show CDR1 as MDHEN and CDR2 as SYDVKM. Trimming stripped 6 bases from V and 5 bases from J, with 16 bases between. As DNA, the CDR3 is TGTGCCAGCAGCCCCTCGGCCGGGGCGGAGACCCAGTACTTC. Its translation: CASSPSAGAETQYF.

The chain combines TRBV4-3 with TRBJ2-1; a possible D gene is TRBD2 (5 bases). In germline, CDR1 is LGHNA, CDR2 YSLEER. Trimming cost V 0 bases and J 15 bases, with 15 bases left between them. CDR3 length: 13 amino acids. DNA for the CDR3: TGCGCCAGCAGCCAAGAGCCCGGGGAATGGGCGTTCTTC. Translated, it gives CASSQEPGEWAFF.

The chain links TRBV30 to TRBJ2-5; 7 bases line up with TRBD1. The germline V gene encodes CDR1 GTSNPN and CDR2 SVGIG (reference sequence). This CDR3 has 12 amino acids. With V trimmed by 5 bases and J by 4 bases, 4 bases remained unmatched. For the CDR3, the DNA is TGTGCCTGGGGCCCAGGGGGAGAGACCCAGTACTTC. This translates into CAWGPGGETQYF. Full variable domain (rest looked up from reference TRBV30 and TRBJ2-5): SQTIHQWPATLVQPVGSPLSLECTVEGTSNPNLYWYRQAAGRGLQLLFYSVGIGQISSEVPQNLSASRPQDRQFILSSKKLLLSDSGFYLCAWGPGGETQYFGPGTRLLVL.

CDR3 region: CAIGGRGDNEQFF. CDR3 DNA: TGTGCCATCGGGGGGCGTGGGGACAATGAGCAGTTCTTC. J is TRBJ2-1 and V is TRBV10-3; possibly TRBD1 or TRBD2 for D (6 bases each). The CDR3 length is 13 residues. The V and J ends lost 8 bases and 5 bases respectively, with 13 bases between them. The germline CDR1 and CDR2 sequences are ENHRY and SYGVKD.

This clone was observed a handful of times. The rearrangement joins TRBV27 to TRBJ1-2; 9 positions agree with TRBD1. The CDR3 has 15 amino acids. CDR1 is MNHEY and CDR2 is SMNVEV in the germline V gene (reference sequence). Trimming cost V 5 bases and J 2 bases; bases outside gene matches: 6. The CDR3 here is CASSPQQGANYGYTF. The CDR3 DNA is TGTGCCAGCAGTCCCCAACAGGGGGCCAACTATGGCTACACCTTC.

This chain uses TRBV5-4 with TRBJ2-3; tentatively, D is TRBD1 (6 bases). V lost 4 bases and J 0 bases, leaving 9 bases between the germline ends. The length of the CDR3 is 14 residues. Germline V lookup: CDR1 SGHNT, CDR2 YYREEE (reference sequence). The chain's CDR3 is CASSPDRSTDTQYF. CDR3 nucleotide sequence: TGTGCCAGCAGCCCCGACAGGAGCACAGATACGCAGTATTTT.

The V and J genes are TRBV11-2 and TRBJ2-3, with D perhaps being TRBD1 or TRBD2 (7 bases each). CDR1 SGHAT and CDR2 FQNNGV come from the germline V gene. The CDR3 is 17 amino acids. V lost 0 bases, J lost 4 bases, and 17 bases lay in between. The CDR3 DNA sequence: TGTGCCAGCAGCTTAGAGAGGGGGCGGGGGAAAGCAGATACGCAGTATTTT. This translates into CASSLERGRGKADTQYF.

This chain links TRBV6-1 with TRBJ1-1, with D unresolved. Looked up from germline, CDR1 is MNHNS and CDR2 is SASEGT. CDR3 length equals 12 residues. Trimming removed 6 bases at V and 7 bases at J, with 12 bases between. CDR3 nucleotide sequence: TGTGCCAGCAGCAGAGGACGGGGTGAAGCTTTCTTT. As protein: CASSRGRGEAFF.

The chain couples TRBV10-3 to TRBJ2-5; D not resolved. The V and J ends lost 10 bases and 4 bases respectively, with 10 bases between them. Germline V gives CDR1 ENHRY, CDR2 SYGVKD. This CDR3 region has 11 residues. CDR3 nucleotides: TGTGCCACAGGAAACGGAGAGACCCAGTACTTC. It codes for CATGNGETQYF.

V is TRBV7-9 and J is TRBJ2-1, with a tentative D call TRBD2 (6 bases). Trimming left V 8 bases short and J 2 bases short, with 13 bases between. This CDR3 has 14 residues. CDR1 is SEHNR, CDR2 FQNEAQ, per germline (reference sequence). CDR3 coding DNA: TGTGCCAGCCCCCGGGAGCCCACCTACAATGAGCAGTTCTTC. Protein: CASPREPTYNEQFF.

The gene calls are TRBV19 and TRBJ2-1; maybe TRBD2 (5 bases). The ends were cut back, 7 bases at V and 4 bases at J, with 14 bases in the middle. Germline CDR1 reads LNHDA; CDR2 reads SQIVND (reference sequence). This CDR3 region has 14 residues. Written as DNA, the CDR3 is TGTGCCAGTATCCCCCGGTTAGCGTACAATGAGCAGTTCTTC. Translation gives CASIPRLAYNEQFF.

The chain uses TRBV6-1 and TRBJ1-5; D might be TRBD1 (5 bases). The germline CDR1 and CDR2 sequences are MNHNS and SASEGT. Trimming shortened V by 4 bases and J by 4 bases, and 14 bases separated the two germline ends. The CDR3 contains 15 residues. The CDR3 DNA is TGTGCCAGCAGTGGGGACCCCCTTGGGAATCAGCCCCAGCATTTT. This codes for CASSGDPLGNQPQHF.

The genes are TRBV7-9 and TRBJ2-3; D unclear. Looked up from germline, CDR1 is SEHNR and CDR2 is FQNEAQ (reference sequence). This CDR3 region has 16 residues. Between the trimmed V and J ends, which lost 5 bases and 1 base, there was a span of 16 bases. The CDR3 reads CASSPRSLVGTDTQYF. CDR3 sequence (DNA): TGTGCCAGCAGCCCAAGGTCCCTGGTAGGCACAGATACGCAGTATTTT.

V gene TRBV19 combines with J gene TRBJ2-3; no clear D gene. The CDR3 is made up of 12 amino acids. The V and J ends lost 5 bases and 1 base respectively, with 4 bases between them. CDR1 and CDR2 from the germline V gene are LNHDA and SQIVND (reference sequence). In DNA form, the CDR3 reads TGTGCCAGTAGTCCCCGCACAGATACGCAGTATTTT. It codes for CASSPRTDTQYF.

The chain is built from TRBV30 and TRBJ1-6, with D maybe TRBD1 (6 bases). The CDR3 is 17 amino acids. V was cut by 3 bases and J by 0 bases, with 15 bases left in between. Germline CDR1 GTSNPN, CDR2 SVGIG (reference sequence). Here the CDR3 DNA reads TGTGCCTGGAGCCAAGGGGGGGGTGCCTCCTATAATTCACCCCTCCACTTT. It specifies CAWSQGGGASYNSPLHF.

This chain connects TRBV5-4 to TRBJ1-1; D perhaps matches TRBD1 (5 bases). The germline gives CDR1 SGHNT, CDR2 YYREEE (reference sequence). V was pared by 2 bases and J by 7 bases, with 12 bases between. The CDR3 sequence is 13 residues long. CDR3: CASSFLGTFEAFF. The CDR3 DNA reads TGTGCCAGCAGCTTCCTCGGGACTTTTGAAGCTTTCTTT.

The gene calls are TRBV6-1 and TRBJ2-1, with D tentatively TRBD2 (5 bases). The CDR3 loop spans 12 amino acids. Per the germline V gene, CDR1 is MNHNS and CDR2 is SASEGT. Trimming cost V 11 bases and J 6 bases, with 14 bases left between them. Here the CDR3 DNA reads TGTGCCGCGGCGGGCCCGATCAATGAGCAGTTCTTC. Encoded protein: CAAAGPINEQFF.

This clone is medium-sized in the sample. The chain uses TRBV10-3 and TRBJ1-5, with D uncertain. The CDR3 sequence is 12 residues long. Germline CDR1 and CDR2: ENHRY and SYGVKD. Trimming stripped 4 bases from V and 5 bases from J, with 6 bases between. The DNA of the CDR3 is TGTGCCATCAGTGGACCAGATCAGCCCCAGCATTTT. It yields the protein CAISGPDQPQHF.

This clone is termed medium-sized. V and J are TRBV7-9 and TRBJ2-2; 7 bases align to TRBD2. CDR1 and CDR2 (germline): SEHNR, FQNEAQ (reference sequence). The CDR3 length is 15 residues. Trimming removed 5 bases from V and 2 bases from J; junction bases left unmatched: 5. CDR3 protein: CASSGAGKNTGELFF. CDR3 DNA: TGTGCCAGCAGCGGAGCGGGGAAAAACACCGGGGAGCTGTTTTTT.

The J gene is TRBJ2-5, the V gene TRBV7-9; D is possibly TRBD2 (6 bases). The CDR3 contains 13 residues. Deletions cut 5 bases from V and 4 bases from J, with 11 bases between. Germline V gives CDR1 SEHNR, CDR2 FQNEAQ (reference sequence). The DNA of the CDR3 is TGTGCCAGCAGCCCAGGACTAACAGAGACCCAGTACTTC. Its protein product is CASSPGLTETQYF.

The rearrangement links TRBV7-2 to TRBJ1-2, with a possible D match to TRBD1 (5 bases). The CDR3 runs 14 residues. The germline V gene has CDR1 SGHTA and CDR2 FQGNSA. Deletions cut 5 bases from V and 2 bases from J, with 12 bases between. This CDR3 is CASSPPGPNYGYTF. In nucleotides, the CDR3 is TGTGCCAGCAGCCCCCCGGGACCGAACTATGGCTACACCTTC.

The chain recombines TRBV28 with TRBJ2-7, with TRBD1 identical over 9 bases. CDR3 length: 16 amino acids. Germline V gene data show CDR1 as MDHEN and CDR2 as SYDVKM. After removal of 1 base from V and 2 bases from J, the junction contained 6 bases not matched to a gene. The CDR3 nucleotides read TGTGCCAGCAGTTTATCCTCCGGGACAGGGACCTACGAGCAGTACTTC. Translating it yields CASSLSSGTGTYEQYF.

This CDR3 reads CASSPLDYGGYTF. Written as DNA, the CDR3 is TGTGCCAGCAGCCCCCTTGATTATGGAGGCTACACCTTC. This chain uses TRBV7-2 with TRBJ1-2; D remains unclear. Germline assignment: CDR1 SGHTA and CDR2 FQGNSA. The CDR3 has 13 amino acids. Trimming cost V 5 bases and J 8 bases, with 15 bases left between them.

This clone showed up just a few times. The V gene is TRBV5-1, the J gene TRBJ1-3; D is perhaps TRBD1 (5 bases). The germline V gene has CDR1 SGHRS and CDR2 YFSETQ. The germline V and J ends were trimmed by 4 bases and 2 bases, with 10 bases remaining between them. The CDR3 loop spans 14 amino acids. The CDR3 region has the DNA TGCGCCAGCAGCCCAGGGACGGCTGGAAACACCATATATTTT. Encoded protein: CASSPGTAGNTIYF.

V gene TRBV5-5 combines with J gene TRBJ1-2; D unclear. V shed 0 bases and J shed 4 bases, with 7 bases lying between them. In germline, CDR1 is SGHKS, CDR2 YYEKEE (reference sequence). The CDR3 spans 13 residues. The CDR3 nucleotides are TGTGCCAGCAGCTTGGCCACCACCTATGGCTACACCTTC. This gives the protein CASSLATTYGYTF.

In its sample, this clone was seen a few times. V and J are TRBV14 and TRBJ2-1, with TRBD2 matching over 9 bases. J lost 9 bases, V lost 3 bases, and 9 bases had no gene match. This CDR3 is 15 amino acids long. CDR1 is SGHDN, CDR2 FVKESK, per germline. CDR3 sequence reads: CASSQRAGGGSEQFF. In DNA, the CDR3 is TGTGCCAGCAGCCAGCGGGCGGGAGGGGGGAGTGAGCAGTTCTTC.

The chain uses TRBV6-5 and TRBJ1-2; 7 bases map to TRBD1. CDR3 length: 14 residues. CDR1 MNHEY and CDR2 SVGAGI come from the germline V gene. V dropped 6 bases and J dropped 4; count of bases not matched to a gene: 8. CDR3: CASSTGADPYGYTF. CDR3 bases: TGTGCCAGCAGCACAGGGGCAGACCCCTATGGCTACACCTTC.

The V and J genes are TRBV19 and TRBJ2-2; TRBD2 matches 9 bases. This CDR3 has 17 residues. The germline CDR1 and CDR2 sequences are LNHDA and SQIVND (reference sequence). V shed 6 bases and J 0 bases; nucleotides not matched to a gene: 8. The CDR3 here is CASRSLAGRTNTGELFF. For the CDR3, the DNA is TGTGCCAGTAGATCCCTAGCGGGACGAACGAACACCGGGGAGCTGTTTTTT. The full variable domain, with the rest looked up from reference TRBV19 and TRBJ2-2, is DGGITQSPKYLFRKEGQNVTLSCEQNLNHDAMYWYRQDPGQGLRLIYYSQIVNDFQKGDIAEGYSVSREKKESFPLTVTSAQKNPTAFYLCASRSLAGRTNTGELFFGEGSRLTVL.